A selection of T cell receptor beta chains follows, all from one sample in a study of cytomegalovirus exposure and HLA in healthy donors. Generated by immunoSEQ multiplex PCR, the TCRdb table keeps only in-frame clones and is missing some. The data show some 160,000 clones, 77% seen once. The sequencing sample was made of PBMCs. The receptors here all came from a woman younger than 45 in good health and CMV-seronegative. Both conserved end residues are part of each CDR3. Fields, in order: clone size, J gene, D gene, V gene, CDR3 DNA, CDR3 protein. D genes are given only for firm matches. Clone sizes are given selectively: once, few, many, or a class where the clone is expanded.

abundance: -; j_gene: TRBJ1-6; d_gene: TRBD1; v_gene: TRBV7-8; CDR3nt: TGTGCCAGCAGCTCCTCGACAGGGCTAATTTTAGGTTCACCCCTCCACTTT; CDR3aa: CASSSSTGLILGSPLHF
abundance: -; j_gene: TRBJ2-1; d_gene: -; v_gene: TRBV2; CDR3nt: TGTGCCAGCAGTGTCTGGGGAGCGTTAAATGAGCAGTTCTTC; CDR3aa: CASSVWGALNEQFF
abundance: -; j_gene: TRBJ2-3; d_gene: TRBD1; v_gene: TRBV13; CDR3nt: TGTGCCAGCAACCGTTGGGACAGGGGAGCAGATACGCAGTATTTT; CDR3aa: CASNRWDRGADTQYF
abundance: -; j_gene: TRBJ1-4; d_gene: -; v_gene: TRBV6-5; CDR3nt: TGTGCCAGCAGCCCTCTGGGCGTCGAAAAACTGTTTTTT; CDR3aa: CASSPLGVEKLFF
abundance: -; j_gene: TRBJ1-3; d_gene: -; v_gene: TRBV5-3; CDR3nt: TGTGCCAGAAGCCAGGACAGTGGAAACACCATATATTTT; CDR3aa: CARSQDSGNTIYF
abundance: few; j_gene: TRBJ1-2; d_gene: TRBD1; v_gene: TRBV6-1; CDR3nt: TGTGCCAGCAGTGAAGCGGGACAGCCACTCTATGGCTACACCTTC; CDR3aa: CASSEAGQPLYGYTF
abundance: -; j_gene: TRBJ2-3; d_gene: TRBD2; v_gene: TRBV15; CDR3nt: TGTGCCACCAGCAGAGGGGGCGGGAGTGTAAATACGCAGTATTTT; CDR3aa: CATSRGGGSVNTQYF
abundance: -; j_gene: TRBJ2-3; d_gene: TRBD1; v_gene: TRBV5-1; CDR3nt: TGCGCCAGCAGCTCGGGACAGACCACAGATACGCAGTATTTT; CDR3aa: CASSSGQTTDTQYF
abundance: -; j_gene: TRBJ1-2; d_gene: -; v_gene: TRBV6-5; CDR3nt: TGTGCCAGCAGTTACTTGAGGGGACTTTACTATGGCTACCCCTTC; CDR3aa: CASSYLRGLYYGYPF
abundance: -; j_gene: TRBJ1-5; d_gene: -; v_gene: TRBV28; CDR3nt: TGTGCCAGCAGTATAGCCGGGGGAGAAGGGCCCCAGCATTTT; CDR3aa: CASSIAGGEGPQHF
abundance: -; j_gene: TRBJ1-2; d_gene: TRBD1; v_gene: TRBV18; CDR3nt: TGTGCCAGCTCACCCGGGACAGACCACTATGGCTACACCTTC; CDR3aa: CASSPGTDHYGYTF
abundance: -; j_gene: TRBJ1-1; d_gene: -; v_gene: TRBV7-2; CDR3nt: TGTGCCAGCAGCTTAGCCGCCCGGACTGAAGCTTTCTTT; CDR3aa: CASSLAARTEAFF
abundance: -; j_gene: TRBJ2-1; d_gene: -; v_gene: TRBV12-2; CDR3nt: TGTGCAAGTCGCCCCGGGCTTGCTAGCGGGAAGGGGAATGAGCAGTTCTTC; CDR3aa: CASRPGLASGKGNEQFF
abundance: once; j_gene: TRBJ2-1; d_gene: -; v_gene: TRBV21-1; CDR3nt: TGTGCCAGCAGCACCCACAGGGGGCCGAATTACAATGAGCAGTTCTTC; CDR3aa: CASSTHRGPNYNEQFF
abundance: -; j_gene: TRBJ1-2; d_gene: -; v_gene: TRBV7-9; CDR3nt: TGTGCCAGCAGTCGAGACGGTGCAGGGGCGTTTTATGGCTACACCTTC; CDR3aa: CASSRDGAGAFYGYTF
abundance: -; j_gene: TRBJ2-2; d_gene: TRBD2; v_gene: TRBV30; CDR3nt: TGTGCCTGGAGTGTAACTAGCGGGGGGGCCGACACCGGGGAGCTGTTTTTT; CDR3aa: CAWSVTSGGADTGELFF
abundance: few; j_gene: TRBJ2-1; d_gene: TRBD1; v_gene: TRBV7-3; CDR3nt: TGTGCCAGCAGCCCTAGGGGGCATGGTGAGCAGTTCTTC; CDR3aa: CASSPRGHGEQFF
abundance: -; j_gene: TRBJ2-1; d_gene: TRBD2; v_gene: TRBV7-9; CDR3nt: TGTGCCAGCAGCTTAGAGGGACTAGCGGGATTACGTGAGCAGTTCTTC; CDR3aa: CASSLEGLAGLREQFF
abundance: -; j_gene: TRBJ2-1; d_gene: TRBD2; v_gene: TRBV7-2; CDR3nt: TGTGCCAGCAGCTCAAAGCGGGGGAACGCCTACAATGAGCAGTTCTTC; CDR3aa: CASSSKRGNAYNEQFF
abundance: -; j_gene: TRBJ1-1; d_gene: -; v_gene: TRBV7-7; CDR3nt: TGTGCTAGCAGTCCCTTAGGGGGTGTGAACACTGAAGCTTTCTTT; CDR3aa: CASSPLGGVNTEAFF
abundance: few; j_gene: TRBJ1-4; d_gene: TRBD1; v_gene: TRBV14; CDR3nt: TGTGCCAGCAGCCAAGCACAGGGGAATGAAAAACTGTTTTTT; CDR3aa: CASSQAQGNEKLFF
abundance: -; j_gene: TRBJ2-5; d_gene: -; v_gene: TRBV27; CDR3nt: TGTGCCAGCAGTTCTACAGAAGAGACCCAGTACTTC; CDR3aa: CASSSTEETQYF
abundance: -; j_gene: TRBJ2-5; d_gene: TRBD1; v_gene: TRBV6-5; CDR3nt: TGTGCCAGCAGTGGGGGACAGCAAGAGACCCAGTACTTC; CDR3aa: CASSGGQQETQYF
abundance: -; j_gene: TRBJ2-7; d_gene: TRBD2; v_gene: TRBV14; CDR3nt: TGTGCCAGCAGCCAAGTTTTAATAGCGGGAGGGCCTCGGGAGCAGTACTTC; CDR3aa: CASSQVLIAGGPREQYF
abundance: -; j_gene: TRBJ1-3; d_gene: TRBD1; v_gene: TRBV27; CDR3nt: TGTGCCAGCGGGTCCAGGGGGGCCGGAAACACCATATATTTT; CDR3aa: CASGSRGAGNTIYF
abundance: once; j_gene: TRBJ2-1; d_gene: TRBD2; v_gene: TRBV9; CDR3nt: TGTGCCAGCAGCTCCTTGAGAGGCGGGAGCGGTTACAATGAGCAGTTCTTC; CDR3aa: CASSSLRGGSGYNEQFF
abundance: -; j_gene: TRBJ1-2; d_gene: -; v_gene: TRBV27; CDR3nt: TGTGCCAGCAGTTTCTTCGGGGGAGGATACTATGGCTACACCTTC; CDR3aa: CASSFFGGGYYGYTF
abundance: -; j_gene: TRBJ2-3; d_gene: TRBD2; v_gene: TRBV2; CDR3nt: TGTGCCAGCAGGTACACTAGCGGTACGCAGTATTTT; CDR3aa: CASRYTSGTQYF
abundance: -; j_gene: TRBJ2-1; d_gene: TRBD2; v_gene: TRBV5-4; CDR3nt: TGTGCCGGCGCCCTCGGGGGGGGGAGCTCCTACAATGAGCAGTTCTTC; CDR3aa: CAGALGGGSSYNEQFF
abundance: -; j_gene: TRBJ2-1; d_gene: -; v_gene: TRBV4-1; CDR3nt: TGCGCCAGCAGCCAAGAGGAACAGTTGGTAAGCTCCTACAATGAGCAGTTCTTC; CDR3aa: CASSQEEQLVSSYNEQFF
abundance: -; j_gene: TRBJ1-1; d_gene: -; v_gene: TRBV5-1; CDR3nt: TGCGCCAGCAGCTTGGTTACAGCAAATGATGAAGCTTTCTTT; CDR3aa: CASSLVTANDEAFF
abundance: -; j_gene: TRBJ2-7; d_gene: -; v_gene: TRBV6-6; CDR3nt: TGTGCCAGCAGCCATACTAGCTCCTACGAGCAGTACTTC; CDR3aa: CASSHTSSYEQYF
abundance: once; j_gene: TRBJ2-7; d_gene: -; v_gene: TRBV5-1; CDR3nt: TGCGCCAGCAGCTACATACCCACAGGGAGATTGAACGAGCAGTACTTC; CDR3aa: CASSYIPTGRLNEQYF
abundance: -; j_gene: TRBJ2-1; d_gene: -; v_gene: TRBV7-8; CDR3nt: TGTGCCAGCAGCTTTATAGCGGCCCCGACCTACAATGAGCAGTTCTTC; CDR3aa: CASSFIAAPTYNEQFF
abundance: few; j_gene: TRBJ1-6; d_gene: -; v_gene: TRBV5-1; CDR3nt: TGCGCCAGCAGCCCTCCCTCAGGTGGTAATTCACCCCTCCACTTT; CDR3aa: CASSPPSGGNSPLHF
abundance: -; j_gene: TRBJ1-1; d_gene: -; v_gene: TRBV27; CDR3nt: TGTGCCAGCAGTTTGGGCCTGGAAGCTTTCTTT; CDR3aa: CASSLGLEAFF
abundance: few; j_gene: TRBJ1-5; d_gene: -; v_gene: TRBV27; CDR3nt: TGTGCCAGCAGTTTAGGGCTGAGTAGCAATCAGCCCCAGCATTTT; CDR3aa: CASSLGLSSNQPQHF
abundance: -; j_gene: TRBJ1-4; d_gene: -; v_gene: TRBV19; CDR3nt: TGTGCCAGTAGCCCGACTCCTGCTAATGAAAAACTGTTTTTT; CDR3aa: CASSPTPANEKLFF
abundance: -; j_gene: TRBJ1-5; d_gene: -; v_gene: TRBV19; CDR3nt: TGTGCCAGTAGTATAATCGCAGACAATCAGCCCCAGCATTTT; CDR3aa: CASSIIADNQPQHF
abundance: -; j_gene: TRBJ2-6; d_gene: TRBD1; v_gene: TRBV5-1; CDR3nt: TGCGCCAGCAGAGAGGGACAGGGCTTCGTGTATTCTGGGGCCAACGTCCTGACTTTC; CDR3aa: CASREGQGFVYSGANVLTF
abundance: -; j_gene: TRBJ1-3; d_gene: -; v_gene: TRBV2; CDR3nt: TGTGCCAGCAGTGGGGTGGGAGGAGGAAACACCATATATTTT; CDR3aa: CASSGVGGGNTIYF
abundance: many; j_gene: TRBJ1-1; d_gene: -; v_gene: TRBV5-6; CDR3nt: TGTGCCAGCAGCTTACCGGGACTGATGAACACTGAAGCTTTCTTT; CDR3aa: CASSLPGLMNTEAFF
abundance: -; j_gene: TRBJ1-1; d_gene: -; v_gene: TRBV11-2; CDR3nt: TGTGCCAGCAGCCCAACGGGGGGGCTTACTGAAGCTTTCTTT; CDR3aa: CASSPTGGLTEAFF